This is a list of T cell receptor beta chains from one sample in a study of human T cells and chemical hapten exposure. TCRdb passed the RACE reads through MiXCR, listing each CDR3 protein once. Altogether more than 300,000 distinct CDR3 sequences are present, around 5.5% being singletons, with the ten largest covering approximately 2.4%. Sequenced material: whole blood, taken in connection with sensitization to the hapten diphenylcyclopropenone (DPC). These receptors all stem from a woman between 50 and 59 years old with alopecia areata. Some clones in this sample may be carry-over from other donors' samples. The CDR3 runs from the conserved cysteine through the conserved F or W.

V: TRBV20-1; J: TRBJ2-3; CDR3: CSARGVAGGTDTQYF
V: TRBV27; J: TRBJ2-7; CDR3: CASRPDRAGYEQYF
V: TRBV6-2/TRBV6-3; J: TRBJ2-7; CDR3: CASRKTGGYEQYF
V: TRBV12-3/TRBV12-4; J: TRBJ1-2; CDR3: CASSPLSRGTGPSGYTF
V: TRBV11-2; J: TRBJ2-3; CDR3: CASSLDHVDTDTQYF
V: TRBV20-1; J: TRBJ2-7; CDR3: CSAREGSYEQYF
V: TRBV29-1; J: TRBJ2-7; CDR3: CSVRTGSSYEQYF
V: TRBV13; J: TRBJ1-6; CDR3: CASSRYLRISSSSYNSPLHF
V: TRBV2; J: TRBJ1-3; CDR3: CASIFGQTIYF
V: TRBV10-3; J: TRBJ1-1; CDR3: CAAGEGNTEAFF
V: TRBV12-3/TRBV12-4; J: TRBJ2-6; CDR3: CASSPTERANVLTF
V: TRBV5-1; J: TRBJ2-1; CDR3: CASSLEVPSSEQFF
V: TRBV28; J: TRBJ2-2; CDR3: CASRRDFATGELFF
V: TRBV5-4; J: TRBJ2-4; CDR3: CASSSWGQGLAKNIQYF
V: TRBV15; J: TRBJ2-1; CDR3: CATSSLWEQFF
V: TRBV7-8; J: TRBJ2-3; CDR3: CASSSRDSFTDTQYF
V: TRBV5-1; J: TRBJ1-5; CDR3: CASSPQGQGQPQHF
V: TRBV6-2/TRBV6-3; J: TRBJ1-5; CDR3: CASRPAGGWQPQHF
V: TRBV25-1; J: TRBJ2-4; CDR3: CASSGFAGGAANIQYF
V: TRBV6-2/TRBV6-3; J: TRBJ2-3; CDR3: CASSPPNTDTQYF